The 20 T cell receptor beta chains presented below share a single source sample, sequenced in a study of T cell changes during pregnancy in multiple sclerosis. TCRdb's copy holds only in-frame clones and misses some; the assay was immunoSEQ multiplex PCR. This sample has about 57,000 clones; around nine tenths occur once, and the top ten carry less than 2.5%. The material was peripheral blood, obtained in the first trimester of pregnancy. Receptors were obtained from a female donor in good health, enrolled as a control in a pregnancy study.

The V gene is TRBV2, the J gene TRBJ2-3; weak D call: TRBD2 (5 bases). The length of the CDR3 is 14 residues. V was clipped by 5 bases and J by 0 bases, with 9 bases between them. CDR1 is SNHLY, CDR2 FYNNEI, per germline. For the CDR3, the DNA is TGTGCCAGCAGTCTAGCCAGCAGCACAGATACGCAGTATTTT. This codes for CASSLASSTDTQYF.

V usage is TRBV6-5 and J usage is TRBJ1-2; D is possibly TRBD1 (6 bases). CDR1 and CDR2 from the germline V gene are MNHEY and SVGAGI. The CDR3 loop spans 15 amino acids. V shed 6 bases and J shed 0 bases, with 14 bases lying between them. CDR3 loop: CASRFRTAPNYGYTF. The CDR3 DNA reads TGTGCCAGCAGATTCCGGACAGCCCCTAACTATGGCTACACCTTC.

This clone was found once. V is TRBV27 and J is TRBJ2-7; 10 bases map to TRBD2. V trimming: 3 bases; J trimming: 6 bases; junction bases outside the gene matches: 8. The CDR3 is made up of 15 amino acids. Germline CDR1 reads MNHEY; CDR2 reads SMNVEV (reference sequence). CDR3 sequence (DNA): TGTGCCAGCAGTTTTTTAGGGACTAGCGACCCCGAGCAGTACTTC. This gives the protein CASSFLGTSDPEQYF.

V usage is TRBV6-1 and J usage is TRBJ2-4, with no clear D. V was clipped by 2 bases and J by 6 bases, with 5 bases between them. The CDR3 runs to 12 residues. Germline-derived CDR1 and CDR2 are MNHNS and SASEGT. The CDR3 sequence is CASSEPGNIQYF. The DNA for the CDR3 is TGTGCCAGCAGTGAACCCGGAAACATTCAGTACTTC.

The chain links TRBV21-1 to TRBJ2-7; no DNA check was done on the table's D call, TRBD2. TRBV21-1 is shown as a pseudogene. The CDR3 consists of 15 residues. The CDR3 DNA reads TGTGCCAGCAGCAAAGTGGGAGGGCCCCCCCACGAGCAGTACTTC. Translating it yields CASSKVGGPPHEQYF.

The CDR3 DNA reads as TGTGCCAGCGTCTCAGCGGGAGTTAATGAGCAGTTCTTC. Translating it yields CASVSAGVNEQFF. The V gene is TRBV7-2, the J gene TRBJ2-1, with 8 bases matching TRBD2. Germline values: CDR1 SGHTA, CDR2 FQGNSA. The CDR3 is 13 residues long. J lost 7 bases, V lost 8 bases, and 7 bases had no gene match.

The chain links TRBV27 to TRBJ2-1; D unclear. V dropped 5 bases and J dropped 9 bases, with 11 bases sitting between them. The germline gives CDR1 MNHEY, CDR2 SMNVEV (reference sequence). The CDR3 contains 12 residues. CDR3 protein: CASSKSSSEQFF. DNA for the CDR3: TGTGCCAGCAGTAAGTCGTCCAGTGAGCAGTTCTTC.

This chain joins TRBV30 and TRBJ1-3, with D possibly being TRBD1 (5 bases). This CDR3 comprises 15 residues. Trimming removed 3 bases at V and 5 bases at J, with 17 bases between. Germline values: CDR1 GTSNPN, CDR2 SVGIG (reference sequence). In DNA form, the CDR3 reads TGTGCCTGGAGGGGAATACAGGCTCAACGAAACACCATATATTTT. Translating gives CAWRGIQAQRNTIYF.

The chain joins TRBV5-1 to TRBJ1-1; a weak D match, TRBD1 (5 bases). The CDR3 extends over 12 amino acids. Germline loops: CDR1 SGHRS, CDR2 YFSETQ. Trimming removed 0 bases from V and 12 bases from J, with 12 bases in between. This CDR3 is CASSLAGGEPFF. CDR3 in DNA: TGCGCCAGCAGCTTGGCCGGGGGGGAGCCTTTCTTT.

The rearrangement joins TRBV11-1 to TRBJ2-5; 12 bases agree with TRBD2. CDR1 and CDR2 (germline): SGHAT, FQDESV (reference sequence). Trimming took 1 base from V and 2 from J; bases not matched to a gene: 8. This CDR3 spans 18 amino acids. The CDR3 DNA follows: TGTGCCAGCAGCTTAGGGCCGGCTAGCGGGAGGGGTCAAGAGACCCAGTACTTC. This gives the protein CASSLGPASGRGQETQYF.

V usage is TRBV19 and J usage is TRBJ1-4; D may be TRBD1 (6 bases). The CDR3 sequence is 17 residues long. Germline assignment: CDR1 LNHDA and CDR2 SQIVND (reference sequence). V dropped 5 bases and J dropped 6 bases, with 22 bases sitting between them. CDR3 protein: CASSLFSTGKRYEKLFF. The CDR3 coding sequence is TGTGCCAGTAGTCTATTCAGTACAGGGAAGAGGTATGAAAAACTGTTTTTT.

The CDR3 protein is CASSPPRDTQYF. Written as DNA, the CDR3 is TGTGCCAGCTCACCACCGAGGGATACGCAGTATTTT. This chain connects TRBV18 to TRBJ2-3; D unclear. The length of the CDR3 is 12 residues. The V gene's germline CDR1 is KGHSH and CDR2 LQKENI. V dropped 0 bases and J dropped 6 bases, with 4 bases sitting between them.

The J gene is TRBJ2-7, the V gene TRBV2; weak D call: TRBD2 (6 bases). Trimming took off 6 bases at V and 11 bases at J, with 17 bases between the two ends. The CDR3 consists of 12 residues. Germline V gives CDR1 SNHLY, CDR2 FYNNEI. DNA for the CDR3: TGTGCCAGCAGGCGGGACCTGGGCGGGGAGTACTTC. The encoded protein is CASRRDLGGEYF. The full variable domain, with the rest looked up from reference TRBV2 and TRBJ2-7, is EPEVTQTPSHQVTQMGQEVILRCVPISNHLYFYWYRQILGQKVEFLVSFYNNEISEKSEIFDDQFSVERPDGSNFTLKIRSTKLEDSAMYFCASRRDLGGEYFGPGTRLTVT.

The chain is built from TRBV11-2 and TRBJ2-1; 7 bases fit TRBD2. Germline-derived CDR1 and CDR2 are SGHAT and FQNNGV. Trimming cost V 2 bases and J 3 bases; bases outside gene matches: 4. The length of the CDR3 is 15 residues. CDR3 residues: CASSLTSGVYNEQFF. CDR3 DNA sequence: TGTGCCAGCAGCTTAACAAGCGGGGTCTACAATGAGCAGTTCTTC.

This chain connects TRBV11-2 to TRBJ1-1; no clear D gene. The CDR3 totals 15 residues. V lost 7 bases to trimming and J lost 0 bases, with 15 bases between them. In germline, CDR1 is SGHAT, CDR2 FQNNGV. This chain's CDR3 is CASNRGLIMNTEAFF. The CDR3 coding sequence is TGTGCCAGCAACCGGGGATTAATCATGAACACTGAAGCTTTCTTT.

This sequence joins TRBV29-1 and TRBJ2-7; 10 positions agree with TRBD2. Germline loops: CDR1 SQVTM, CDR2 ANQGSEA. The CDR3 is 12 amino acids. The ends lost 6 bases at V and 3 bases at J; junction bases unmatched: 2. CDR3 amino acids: CSVWTSGYEQYF. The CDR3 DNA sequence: TGCAGCGTATGGACTAGCGGCTACGAGCAGTACTTC.

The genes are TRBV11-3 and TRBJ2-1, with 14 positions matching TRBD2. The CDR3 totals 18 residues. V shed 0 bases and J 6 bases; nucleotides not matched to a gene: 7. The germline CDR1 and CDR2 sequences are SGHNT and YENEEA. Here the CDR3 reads CASSLEGLAGGGPNEQFF. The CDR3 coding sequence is TGTGCCAGCAGCTTAGAAGGACTAGCGGGAGGTGGGCCCAATGAGCAGTTCTTC. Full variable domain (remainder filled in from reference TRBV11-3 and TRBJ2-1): EAGVVQSPRYKIIEKKQPVAFWCNPISGHNTLYWYLQNLGQGPELLIRYENEEAVDDSQLPKDRFSAERLKGVDSTLKIQPAELGDSAVYLCASSLEGLAGGGPNEQFFGPGTRLTVL.

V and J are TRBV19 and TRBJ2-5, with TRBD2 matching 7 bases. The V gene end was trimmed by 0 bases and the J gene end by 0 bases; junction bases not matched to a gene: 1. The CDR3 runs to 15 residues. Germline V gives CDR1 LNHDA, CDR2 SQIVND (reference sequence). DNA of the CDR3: TGTGCCAGTAGTATAGAGGGGGGGTACCAAGAGACCCAGTACTTC. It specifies CASSIEGGYQETQYF.

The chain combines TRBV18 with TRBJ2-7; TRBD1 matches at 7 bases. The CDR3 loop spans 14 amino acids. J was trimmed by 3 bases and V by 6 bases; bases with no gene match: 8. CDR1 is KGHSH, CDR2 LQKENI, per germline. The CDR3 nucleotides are TGTGCCAGCTCCGCCGGGACAGCCAACTACGAGCAGTACTTC. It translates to CASSAGTANYEQYF.

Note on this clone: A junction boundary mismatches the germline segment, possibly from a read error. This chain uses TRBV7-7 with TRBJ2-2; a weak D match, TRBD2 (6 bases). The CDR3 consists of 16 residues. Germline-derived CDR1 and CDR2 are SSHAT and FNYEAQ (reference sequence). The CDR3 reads CASSLALSRGAGELFF. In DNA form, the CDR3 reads TGTGCTAGCAGCTTAGCGCTTAGCCGCGGGGCCGGGGAGCTGTTTTTT.